The subject of this entry is one TCR beta chain. Original processing notes: The authors estimated nucleated cell counts from reference gene primer amplification. Libraries were prepared by immunoSEQ multiplex PCR; TCRdb keeps only in-frame clonotypes and omits some of them. That table gives V, J and clone size, and the DNA gave D and trimming. The top ten clones hold 1.9% of a sample with about 320,000 clones, approximately 81% of them seen once. These data originate in a study of blood T cell repertoires in COVID-19. Study-wide context: Nucleic acid was either cDNA or gDNA, and it came from T cells, B-cell-depleted T cells, or PBMCs.

CDR1 and CDR2 from the germline V gene are GTSNPN and SVGIG (reference sequence). V was shortened by 0 bases and J by 8 bases, with 10 bases between the two germline ends. The CDR3 is 12 residues long. The chain carries TRBV30 and TRBJ1-2; no clear D. Material for sequencing was PBMCs or T cells enriched from blood (not recorded which). This receptor was obtained from a woman aged 25 to 39 who had been exposed to COVID-19. The CDR3 reads CAWSVPGLGYTF. The DNA for the CDR3 is TGTGCCTGGAGTGTACCGGGATTAGGCTACACCTTC.